This T cell receptor beta chain was profiled in a study of cytomegalovirus exposure and HLA in healthy donors. Study at large: Drawn from HLA-typed donors, around 85 million unique TCRs were held in an early data release.

Trimming shortened V by 0 bases and J by 3 bases, and 10 bases separated the two germline ends. This CDR3 spans 15 amino acids. The germline V gene encodes CDR1 SGHRS and CDR2 YFSETQ. General observations from the study: It was taken for granted in presence/absence analyses that sequencing depth across donors was roughly uniform.

Comment on this clone: Its cognate antigen is unknown.

PCR was performed using 60 Vbeta and 13 Jbeta primers. Data came from immunoSEQ multiplex PCR; TCRdb stores just in-frame clones and leaves some out. The sample table includes around 100,000 clones. The rearrangement links TRBV5-1 to TRBJ2-1; a possible D gene is TRBD2 (5 bases). This TCR came from a man aged 25-40 years in good health and CMV-seronegative. Sequenced sample: PBMCs. The CDR3 region has the DNA TGCGCCAGCAGCTTGGCGGGGTCATACTACAATGAGCAGTTCTTC. As protein: CASSLAGSYYNEQFF.